This T cell receptor beta chain was recorded in a study of T cell responses to AZD1222 COVID-19 vaccine. Points from the study as a whole: Every sample of the repertoires postdated the peak T cell response. Regions 160-218 and 743-854 dominated among vaccine-associated CD4 TCRs spanning spike.

This CDR3 region has 13 residues. V lost 2 bases and J 1 base, leaving 5 bases between the germline ends. Germline CDR1 reads MDHEN; CDR2 reads SYDVKM. On this clone: Its antigen remains unknown. The same CDR3 is also encoded by other DNA sequences in this sample.

Method: immunoSEQ multiplex PCR; TCRdb's copy keeps in-frame clones and lacks some. The data show approximately 140,000 clones, about 92% seen once. The rearrangement links TRBV28 to TRBJ1-2; D remains unclear. The sequence came from an adult in good health. The sample here was peripheral blood, taken on day 0 of MenACWY control vaccination. The CDR3 reads CASSLGGNYGYTF. CDR3 nucleotides: TGTGCCAGCAGTTTAGGCGGTAACTATGGCTACACCTTC.